This passage covers 3 T cell receptor beta chains from one sample sequenced in a study of T cell responses to AZD1222 COVID-19 vaccine. Some clones are missing from TCRdb's copy, which holds only in-frame ones; the method was immunoSEQ multiplex PCR. The sample lists under 70,000 clones; more than 70% were seen once. This material consisted of peripheral blood, taken 28 days after the second AZD1222 dose. These receptors originate from an adult who received the AZD1222 COVID-19 vaccine.

V is TRBV7-8 and J is TRBJ1-5; D is unresolved. V was cut by 1 base and J by 0 bases, with 10 bases left in between. CDR1 is SGHVS and CDR2 is FQNEAQ in the germline V gene. The CDR3 has 16 residues. This chain's CDR3 is CASSLERVYSNQPQHF. Written as DNA, the CDR3 is TGTGCCAGCAGCTTAGAAAGGGTTTATAGCAATCAGCCCCAGCATTTT.

The chain employs TRBV19 and TRBJ1-2, with 8 nucleotides matching TRBD1. The CDR3 runs 13 residues. Germline lookup yields CDR1 LNHDA and CDR2 SQIVND (reference sequence). V shed 6 bases, J shed 6 bases, and the junction held 6 bases outside the gene matches. Here the CDR3 reads CASSRTGRDGYTF. CDR3 bases: TGTGCCAGTAGCAGGACAGGGAGGGATGGCTACACCTTC.

This clone has just one count. J is TRBJ1-1 and V is TRBV5-4; 10 bases are a match to TRBD1. Germline CDR1 SGHNT, CDR2 YYREEE (reference sequence). The junction had 6 bases not matched to a gene; V was cut back by 3 bases and J by 4 bases. This CDR3 comprises 15 residues. This chain's CDR3 is CASSSETGGGTEAFF. Here the CDR3 DNA reads TGTGCCAGCAGCTCGGAGACAGGGGGCGGCACTGAAGCTTTCTTT. The whole variable domain, remainder taken from reference TRBV5-4 and TRBJ1-1, is ETGVTQSPTHLIKTRGQQVTLRCSSQSGHNTVSWYQQALGQGPQFIFQYYREEENGRGNFPPRFSGLQFPNYSSELNVNALELDDSALYLCASSSETGGGTEAFFGQGTRLTVV.